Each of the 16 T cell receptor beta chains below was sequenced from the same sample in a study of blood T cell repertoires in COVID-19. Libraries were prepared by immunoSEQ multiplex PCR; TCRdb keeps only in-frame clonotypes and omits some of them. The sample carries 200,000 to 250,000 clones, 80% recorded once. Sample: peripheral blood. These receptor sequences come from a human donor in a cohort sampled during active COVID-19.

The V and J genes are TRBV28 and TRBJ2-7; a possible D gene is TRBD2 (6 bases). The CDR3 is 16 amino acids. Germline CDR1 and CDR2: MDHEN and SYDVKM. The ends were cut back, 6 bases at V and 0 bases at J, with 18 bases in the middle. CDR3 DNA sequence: TGTGCCAGCAGCCATGGAGGGTCCGACAGCTCCTACGAGCAGTACTTC. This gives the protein CASSHGGSDSSYEQYF.

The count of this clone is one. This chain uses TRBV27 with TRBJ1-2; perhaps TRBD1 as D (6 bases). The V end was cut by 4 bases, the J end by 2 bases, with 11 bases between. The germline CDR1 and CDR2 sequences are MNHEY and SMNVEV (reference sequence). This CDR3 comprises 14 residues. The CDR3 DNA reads TGTGCCAGCAGTTCCAGGGGTCAGAACTATGGCTACACCTTC. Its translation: CASSSRGQNYGYTF.

This CDR3 reads CASSELVGRDQETQYF. DNA of the CDR3: TGTGCCAGCAGTGAATTGGTAGGCAGGGATCAAGAGACCCAGTACTTC. This chain joins TRBV25-1 and TRBJ2-5; tentative D call: TRBD1 (5 bases). Germline CDR1 and CDR2: MGHDK and SYGVNS. V shed 1 base and J shed 2 bases, with 14 bases lying between them. The CDR3 is made up of 16 amino acids.

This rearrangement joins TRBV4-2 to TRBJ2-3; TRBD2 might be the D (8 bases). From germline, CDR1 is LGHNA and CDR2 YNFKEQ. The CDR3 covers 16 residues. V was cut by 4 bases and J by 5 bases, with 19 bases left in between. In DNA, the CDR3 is TGTGCCAGCAGCCGGGGTAGCGGGACAGAGGGAGATACGCAGTATTTT. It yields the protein CASSRGSGTEGDTQYF.

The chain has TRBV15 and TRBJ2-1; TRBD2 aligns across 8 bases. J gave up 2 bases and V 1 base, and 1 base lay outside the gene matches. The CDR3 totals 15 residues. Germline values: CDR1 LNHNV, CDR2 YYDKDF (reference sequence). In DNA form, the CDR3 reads TGTGCCACCAGCAGAGTCGGGGGGGCCTACAATGAGCAGTTCTTC. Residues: CATSRVGGAYNEQFF.

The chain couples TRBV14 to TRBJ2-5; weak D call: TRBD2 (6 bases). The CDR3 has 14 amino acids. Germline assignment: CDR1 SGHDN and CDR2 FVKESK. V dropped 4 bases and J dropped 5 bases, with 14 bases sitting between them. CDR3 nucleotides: TGTGCCAGCAGCCCGAGGAAGGGAGGCGAGACCCAGTACTTC. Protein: CASSPRKGGETQYF.

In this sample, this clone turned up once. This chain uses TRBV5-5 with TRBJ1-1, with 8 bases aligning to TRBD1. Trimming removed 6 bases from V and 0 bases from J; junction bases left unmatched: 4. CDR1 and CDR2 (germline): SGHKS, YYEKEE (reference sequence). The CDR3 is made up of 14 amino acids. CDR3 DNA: TGTGCCAGCACCCGACAGGGGATGAACACTGAAGCTTTCTTT. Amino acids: CASTRQGMNTEAFF.

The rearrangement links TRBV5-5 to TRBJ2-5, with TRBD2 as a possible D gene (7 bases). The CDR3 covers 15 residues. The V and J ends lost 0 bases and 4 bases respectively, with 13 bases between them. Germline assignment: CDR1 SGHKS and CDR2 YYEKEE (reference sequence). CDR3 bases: TGTGCCAGCAGCTTGGAGCCTGGGGGGGCAGAGACCCAGTACTTC. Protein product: CASSLEPGGAETQYF.

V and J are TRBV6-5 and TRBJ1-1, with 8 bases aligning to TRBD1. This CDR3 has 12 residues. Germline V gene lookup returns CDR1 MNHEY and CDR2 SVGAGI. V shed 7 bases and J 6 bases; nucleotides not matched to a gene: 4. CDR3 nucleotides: TGTGCCAGCACCCGGACAGGGCCTGAAGCTTTCTTT. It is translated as CASTRTGPEAFF.

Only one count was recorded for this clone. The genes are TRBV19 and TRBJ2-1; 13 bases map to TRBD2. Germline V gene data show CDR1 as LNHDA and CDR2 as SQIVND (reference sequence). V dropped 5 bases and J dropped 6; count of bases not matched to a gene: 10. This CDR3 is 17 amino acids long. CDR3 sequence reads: CASSPWTSGGFPNEQFF. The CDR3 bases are TGTGCCAGTAGTCCGTGGACTAGCGGGGGCTTCCCCAATGAGCAGTTCTTC.

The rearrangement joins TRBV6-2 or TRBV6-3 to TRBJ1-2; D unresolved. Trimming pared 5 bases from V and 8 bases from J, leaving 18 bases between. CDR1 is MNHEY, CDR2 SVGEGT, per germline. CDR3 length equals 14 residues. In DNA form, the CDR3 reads TGTGCCAGCAGTCCCCCGGTCCTTCAATCGGGCTACACCTTC. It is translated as CASSPPVLQSGYTF.

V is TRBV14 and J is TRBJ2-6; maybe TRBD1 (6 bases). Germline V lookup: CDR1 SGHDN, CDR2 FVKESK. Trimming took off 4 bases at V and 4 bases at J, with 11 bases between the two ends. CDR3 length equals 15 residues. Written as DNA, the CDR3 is TGTGCCAGCAGCCGGCAGGGGACGGGGGCCAACGTCCTGACTTTC. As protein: CASSRQGTGANVLTF.

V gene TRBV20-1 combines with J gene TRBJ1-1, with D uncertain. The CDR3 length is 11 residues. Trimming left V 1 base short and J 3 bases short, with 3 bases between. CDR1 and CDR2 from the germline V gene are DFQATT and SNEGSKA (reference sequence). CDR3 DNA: TGCAGTGCTAGAGTCTACACTGAAGCTTTCTTT. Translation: CSARVYTEAFF.

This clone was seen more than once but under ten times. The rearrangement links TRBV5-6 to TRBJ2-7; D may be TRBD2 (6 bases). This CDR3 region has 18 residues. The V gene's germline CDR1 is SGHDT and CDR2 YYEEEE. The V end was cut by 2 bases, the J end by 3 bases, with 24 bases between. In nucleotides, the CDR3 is TGTGCCAGCAGCTTCAATCGGGACTCTAAATCGGGGCACTACGAGCAGTACTTC. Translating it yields CASSFNRDSKSGHYEQYF.

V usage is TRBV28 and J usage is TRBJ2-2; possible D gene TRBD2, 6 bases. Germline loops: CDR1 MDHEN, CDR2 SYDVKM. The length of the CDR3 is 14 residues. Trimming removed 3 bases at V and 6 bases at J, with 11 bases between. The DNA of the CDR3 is TGTGCCAGCAGTTTCAGCGGGTTGTCCGGGGAGCTGTTTTTT. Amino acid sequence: CASSFSGLSGELFF.

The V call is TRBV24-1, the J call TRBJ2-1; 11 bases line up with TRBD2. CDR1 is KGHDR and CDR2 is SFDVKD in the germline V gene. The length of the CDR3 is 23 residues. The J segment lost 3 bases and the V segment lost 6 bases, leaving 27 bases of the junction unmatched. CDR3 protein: CATSFGRPGTGETSGTSYNEQFF. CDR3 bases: TGTGCCACCAGTTTCGGCCGCCCTGGGACAGGAGAGACTAGCGGGACTAGCTACAATGAGCAGTTCTTC.